These 19 T cell receptor beta chains were all obtained from the same sample, sequenced in a study of PD-1 blockade in classical Hodgkin lymphoma. Profiled with immunoSEQ multiplex PCR; TCRdb holds only in-frame clones, not every one. This sample has over 80,000 clones, with approximately 78% found just once. The time point: cycle 4 day 1 (C4D1), after 6 weeks of nivolumab. Brentuximab vedotin exposure varied, and every patient relapsed after autologous stem cell transplantation. The sample here was peripheral blood mononuclear cells (PBMCs), taken before the fourth cycle of nivolumab. These TCRs come from a human donor with classical Hodgkin lymphoma.

The chain links TRBV18 to TRBJ1-4; 7 bases align to TRBD1. CDR1 KGHSH and CDR2 LQKENI come from the germline V gene. The CDR3 covers 14 residues. Losses at the gene ends were 6 bases for V and 7 bases for J; bases not matched to a gene: 8. This chain's CDR3 is CASSSGTEGEKLFF. CDR3 in DNA: TGTGCCAGCTCCTCCGGGACAGAAGGTGAAAAACTGTTTTTT.

The V gene is TRBV5-8, the J gene TRBJ1-2, with D uncertain. V lost 0 bases, J lost 2 bases, and 2 bases lay in between. Germline CDR1 and CDR2: SGHTS and YDEGEE. CDR3 length equals 12 residues. This CDR3 reads CASSLANYGYTF. The DNA for the CDR3 is TGTGCCAGCAGCTTGGCCAACTATGGCTACACCTTC.

This clone was observed many times. The V gene is TRBV4-1, the J gene TRBJ1-6, with D unresolved. The V gene's germline CDR1 is MGHRA and CDR2 YSYEKL. The CDR3 runs 13 residues. V lost 0 bases and J 8 bases, leaving 5 bases between the germline ends. The CDR3 sequence is CASSQDGDSPLHF. The CDR3, as DNA: TGCGCCAGCAGCCAAGATGGGGATTCACCCCTCCACTTT.

The rearrangement links TRBV4-3 to TRBJ1-2; no definite D call. This CDR3 region has 17 residues. V was shortened by 0 bases and J by 5 bases, with 19 bases between the two germline ends. From germline, CDR1 is LGHNA and CDR2 YSLEER. CDR3 sequence (DNA): TGCGCCAGCAGCCAAGATCTTTTGGGTTCGGTTCGTTATGGCTACACCTTC. Its translation: CASSQDLLGSVRYGYTF.

The chain links TRBV7-9 to TRBJ1-1; D call uncertain. The CDR3 runs to 14 residues. From germline, CDR1 is SEHNR and CDR2 FQNEAQ (reference sequence). The V end was cut by 1 base, the J end by 2 bases, with 8 bases between. The CDR3 sequence: CASSLGVGNTEAFF. The CDR3, as DNA: TGTGCCAGCAGCTTAGGGGTCGGAAACACTGAAGCTTTCTTT.

The genes are TRBV5-1 and TRBJ1-1; D is unresolved. Germline CDR1 reads SGHRS; CDR2 reads YFSETQ. V was trimmed by 4 bases and J by 0 bases, leaving 10 bases between them. The CDR3 sequence is 14 residues long. The CDR3 region has the DNA TGCGCCAGCAGCCCCGGGAACTTGAACACTGAAGCTTTCTTT. Its protein product is CASSPGNLNTEAFF.

V is TRBV2 and J is TRBJ2-5; TRBD2 matches 10 bases. The V segment lost 4 bases and the J segment 5 bases; nucleotides outside the gene matches: 10. Looked up from germline, CDR1 is SNHLY and CDR2 is FYNNEI. This CDR3 is 16 amino acids long. The CDR3 DNA sequence: TGTGCCAGCAGTGTCGGGAGCGGGAGGGCCAGGGAGACCCAGTACTTC. It specifies CASSVGSGRARETQYF.

The chain combines TRBV18 with TRBJ2-2; 9 bases map to TRBD1. Trimming removed 5 bases from V and 9 bases from J; junction bases left unmatched: 10. The CDR3 contains 15 residues. Germline loops: CDR1 KGHSH, CDR2 LQKENI. The CDR3 spells CASSSGQGILRELFF. The CDR3 DNA reads as TGTGCCAGCTCATCGGGACAGGGAATTCTTAGGGAGCTGTTTTTT.

This chain joins TRBV6-1 and TRBJ1-6, with D uncertain. With 0 bases removed from V and 13 bases from J, the gap between germline ends came to 19 bases. From germline, CDR1 is MNHNS and CDR2 SASEGT. The CDR3 extends over 16 amino acids. CDR3 residues: CASSEAGIQDIDPLHF. For the CDR3, the DNA is TGTGCCAGCAGTGAAGCAGGTATTCAGGATATCGATCCCCTCCACTTT.

The chain carries TRBV5-1 and TRBJ2-3; 9 nucleotides line up with TRBD1. Trimming removed 1 base from V and 1 base from J; junction bases left unmatched: 4. In germline, CDR1 is SGHRS, CDR2 YFSETQ. This CDR3 spans 16 amino acids. In DNA form, the CDR3 reads TGCGCCAGCAGCTTGAGGAGGACAGGGGGCACAGATACGCAGTATTTT. It encodes CASSLRRTGGTDTQYF. The full variable domain, rest sourced from reference TRBV5-1 and TRBJ2-3, is KAGVTQTPRYLIKTRGQQVTLSCSPISGHRSVSWYQQTPGQGLQFLFEYFSETQRNKGNFPGRFSGRQFSNSRSEMNVSTLELGDSALYLCASSLRRTGGTDTQYFGPGTRLTVL.

This clone occurred a few times. The chain has TRBV6-1 and TRBJ1-4; 8 bases fit TRBD1. There are 15 residues in the CDR3. CDR1 is MNHNS and CDR2 is SASEGT in the germline V gene. The trim removed 3 bases at V and 1 base at J, leaving 1 base unmatched. Here the CDR3 DNA reads TGTGCCAGCAGTGACAGGGGGCGAACTAATGAAAAACTGTTTTTT. Translated, it gives CASSDRGRTNEKLFF.

This clone showed up just a few times. The chain carries TRBV18 and TRBJ1-5; D perhaps matches TRBD1 (6 bases). CDR3 length: 13 residues. V shed 2 bases and J shed 5 bases, with 7 bases lying between them. The germline V gene encodes CDR1 KGHSH and CDR2 LQKENI. CDR3 coding DNA: TGTGCCAGCTCACCATCAGGGGATCAGCCCCAGCATTTT. It is translated as CASSPSGDQPQHF.

V gene TRBV18 combines with J gene TRBJ1-5, with TRBD1 matching over 9 bases. CDR3 size: 17 residues. Germline CDR1 is KGHSH and CDR2 is LQKENI. The junction had 12 bases not matched to a gene; V was cut back by 2 bases and J by 7 bases. This chain's CDR3 is CASSPTNPTGGNQPQHF. The CDR3 DNA reads as TGTGCCAGCTCACCAACTAATCCGACAGGGGGTAACCAGCCCCAGCATTTT.

V and J are TRBV20-1 and TRBJ1-1, with a weak D call TRBD1 (6 bases). V gave up 5 bases and J gave up 9 bases, with 13 bases separating them. The CDR3 is 11 residues long. Per the germline V gene, CDR1 is DFQATT and CDR2 is SNEGSKA (reference sequence). The CDR3 bases are TGCAGTGCTCTTCGCGGGACAAAAGCTTTCTTT. Protein product: CSALRGTKAFF.

This clone turned up a few times. The rearrangement uses TRBV11-2 and TRBJ1-2; tentatively, D is TRBD1 (6 bases). The CDR3 is 15 residues long. V was cut by 5 bases and J by 8 bases, with 21 bases left in between. CDR1 SGHAT and CDR2 FQNNGV come from the germline V gene. The CDR3 nucleotides are TGTGCCAGCAGCCATGCTGGGACACTCCCTAAGGGCTACACCTTC. This gives the protein CASSHAGTLPKGYTF.

The chain couples TRBV11-1 to TRBJ2-7; D is unresolved. The germline gives CDR1 SGHAT, CDR2 FQDESV (reference sequence). Trimming took off 3 bases at V and 1 base at J, with 4 bases between the two ends. There are 12 residues in the CDR3. The CDR3 spells CASSFFSYEQYF. Written as DNA, the CDR3 is TGTGCCAGCAGCTTCTTTTCCTACGAGCAGTACTTC.

V and J are TRBV6-5 and TRBJ2-7; D ambiguous. This CDR3 is 15 amino acids long. Trimming pared 2 bases from V and 0 bases from J, leaving 11 bases between. Germline V gene sequence: CDR1 MNHEY, CDR2 SVGAGI. CDR3 in amino acids: CASSYDPQSSYEQYF. CDR3 in DNA: TGTGCCAGCAGTTACGACCCCCAGAGCTCCTACGAGCAGTACTTC.

The V and J genes are TRBV9 and TRBJ2-2; D not certain. Trimming took 3 bases from V and 1 from J, leaving 4 bases between them. Germline-derived CDR1 and CDR2 are SGDLS and YYNGEE. The CDR3 runs to 13 residues. CDR3 protein: CASSELNTGELFF. DNA for the CDR3: TGTGCCAGCAGCGAACTGAACACCGGGGAGCTGTTTTTT.

The genes are TRBV6-6 and TRBJ2-1, with a weak D call TRBD2 (7 bases). Trimming cost V 4 bases and J 0 bases, with 13 bases left between them. The CDR3 loop spans 16 amino acids. Germline values: CDR1 MNHNY, CDR2 SVGAGI (reference sequence). CDR3 nucleotide sequence: TGTGCCAGCAGTTCGGGGGGCCCGAGCTCCTACAATGAGCAGTTCTTC. Its protein product is CASSSGGPSSYNEQFF.